This is a list of T cell receptor beta chains from one sample in a study of cytomegalovirus exposure and HLA in healthy donors. The data were produced by immunoSEQ multiplex PCR, yet TCRdb's version contains in-frame clones alone and is incomplete. The sample shows some 100,000 clones, about 79% of them seen only once. Specimen: PBMCs. The receptors stem from a male donor in good health and CMV-seropositive. Each CDR3 is given with its conserved first and last residue. A D gene is named only where the DNA matches it firmly. The size of a clone is reported for some rows only, either as once, few or many, or as a class for expanded clones.

cdr3_aa	cdr3_nt	clone_size	v_call	d_call	j_call
CASSVRSSGANVLTF	TGTGCCAGCAGCGTCCGTTCCTCTGGGGCCAACGTCCTGACTTTC	.	TRBV9	.	TRBJ2-6
CASSITGGNQPQHF	TGTGCCAGTAGTATAACAGGGGGCAATCAGCCCCAGCATTTT	.	TRBV19	TRBD1	TRBJ1-5
CASSQFQGIGNQPQHF	TGCGCCAGCAGCCAATTCCAGGGGATTGGCAATCAGCCCCAGCATTTT	once	TRBV4-1	.	TRBJ1-5
CAWVNRDRGNYGYTF	TGTGCCTGGGTGAACCGGGACAGAGGCAACTATGGCTACACCTTC	.	TRBV30	TRBD1	TRBJ1-2
CASSLRGMQPQHF	TGTGCCAGCAGCTTAAGGGGGATGCAGCCCCAGCATTTT	few	TRBV7-8	.	TRBJ1-5
CASSQFLDRGAQTQYF	TGTGCCAGCAGCCAATTCTTGGACAGGGGCGCCCAGACCCAGTACTTC	few	TRBV14	TRBD1	TRBJ2-5
CASRFRPGGDSPLHF	TGTGCCAGCAGGTTTAGGCCCGGCGGGGATTCACCCCTCCACTTT	few	TRBV4-2	.	TRBJ1-6
CASSRRDGRTYEQYF	TGTGCCAGCAGCCGTCGGGACGGGAGGACCTACGAGCAGTACTTC	.	TRBV7-9	TRBD2	TRBJ2-7
CAIRSLEGISGNTIYF	TGTGCCATCAGGAGTCTGGAGGGAATATCTGGAAACACCATATATTTT	.	TRBV10-3	.	TRBJ1-3
CASSLSGQGADTIYF	TGCGCCAGCAGCCTCTCTGGACAGGGGGCAGACACCATATATTTT	once	TRBV4-1	TRBD1	TRBJ1-3
CASSYSMRPNGAAFF	TGTGCCAGCAGTTACTCGATGCGACCTAACGGAGCTGCTTTCTTT	.	TRBV6-5	.	TRBJ1-1
CAWSGQGSTEAFF	TGTGCCTGGAGCGGACAGGGGTCCACTGAAGCTTTCTTT	.	TRBV30	TRBD1	TRBJ1-1
CASSLEAGGMRSEQYF	TGTGCCAGCAGCTTAGAGGCGGGGGGCATGAGAAGCGAGCAGTACTTC	.	TRBV7-6	TRBD2	TRBJ2-7
CASSPRTAANEKLFF	TGTGCCAGCTCACCCAGGACAGCCGCTAATGAAAAACTGTTTTTT	.	TRBV18	.	TRBJ1-4
CARSTRGEETQYF	TGTGCCAGAAGCACCAGGGGGGAGGAGACCCAGTACTTC	.	TRBV5-3	.	TRBJ2-5
CASSPRQNTEAFF	TGTGCCAGCAGCCCGAGACAGAACACTGAAGCTTTCTTT	.	TRBV9	.	TRBJ1-1
CASTLTSGVDTQYF	TGCGCCAGTACATTGACTAGCGGGGTTGATACGCAGTATTTT	.	TRBV5-1	TRBD2	TRBJ2-3
CASSWGQRNTEAFF	TGCGCCAGCAGCTGGGGACAACGGAACACTGAAGCTTTCTTT	.	TRBV5-1	.	TRBJ1-1
CASSTSTGNGYTF	TGTGCCAGTAGTACCTCGACAGGCAATGGCTACACCTTC	.	TRBV19	.	TRBJ1-2
CASSSGAVGTEAFF	TGTGCCAGCAGTTCAGGGGCCGTGGGCACTGAAGCTTTCTTT	.	TRBV5-4	.	TRBJ1-1
CATSRERGQFTEAFF	TGTGCCACCAGCAGAGAGCGAGGACAGTTCACTGAAGCTTTCTTT	few	TRBV15	.	TRBJ1-1
CASSQETSGGAVFNEQFF	TGCGCCAGCAGCCAAGAGACTAGCGGGGGGGCGGTATTCAATGAGCAGTTCTTC	.	TRBV4-3	TRBD2	TRBJ2-1
CASSNPGQASPDTQYF	TGCGCCAGCAGCAATCCGGGACAGGCCTCCCCAGATACGCAGTATTTT	.	TRBV4-1	TRBD1	TRBJ2-3
CASSNDRLTEAFF	TGTGCCAGCAGTAATGACAGGCTCACTGAAGCTTTCTTT	.	TRBV2	.	TRBJ1-1
CASSPRQGYQPQHF	TGTGCCAGCAGCCCACGACAGGGCTATCAGCCCCAGCATTTT	.	TRBV7-2	TRBD1	TRBJ1-5
CASSQTSGDNQPQHF	TGTGCCAGCAGTCAAACCTCAGGGGACAATCAGCCCCAGCATTTT	.	TRBV6-6	.	TRBJ1-5